This T cell receptor (beta chain) was observed in a study of blood T cell repertoires in COVID-19 (dated by TCRdb to 2020 to 2022). Concerning the study at large: Collaborator samples came from the United States, Italy and Spain and covered acute and convalescent phases of COVID-19. Subjects who had been exposed to COVID-19, were actively infected with it, or had recovered from it provided the deeply sampled blood TCRbeta repertoires that made up the dataset. The prospective study material was composed of cDNA or gDNA derived from T cells, B-cell-depleted T cells, or PBMCs. HLA class I and class II types, where available, came from metadata supplied by the sample provider rather than from assay-based typing. The sample metadata nearly always contained a de-identified subject ID, COVID-19 status, age in years and sex. A freely available public database, intended as a resource for researchers studying the immune response to SARS-CoV-2, is where the repertoires were released. Samples came from the ongoing ImmuneRACE study (first 160 participants) plus 1,254 subjects from 6 global collaborators. General findings and caveats noted by the study authors: The quantity of clinical and demographic metadata differed by source and by participant and was supplied without curation.

Collaborating institutions collected whole blood in K2EDTA tubes following their own protocols. For TCRbeta analysis, collaborators shipped samples in one of three forms: frozen whole blood, isolated PBMCs, or DNA extracted from either of those sample types. In regard to this clone: Its recognized antigen is unknown. Per-nucleotide qualities are absent, and no much larger clonotype sits a single base away.

The immunoSEQ Assay, a bias-controlled multiplex PCR, was used to amplify TCRbeta CDR3 regions from genomic DNA. The study's own analysis went as follows. The number of nucleated cells in each sample was estimated by amplification of reference gene primers within the assay. To quantify the absolute abundance of each unique TCRbeta CDR3 rearrangement, sequence reads were collapsed and filtered. For each sample, productive Simpson clonality was calculated as the square root of Simpson's diversity index across productive rearrangements. Drawn from immuneACCESS, this table holds only the in-frame rearrangements with V and J called that TCRdb kept. Clones are partly lost; checked studies trace under half to an unresolved V gene and leave the rest unexplained. The DNA gave D and trimming, while V, J and clone size come from that table. Present in this sample are about 14,000 clones, approximately 87% of which were seen just once. The top ten constitute roughly 32% of the sample.

There are 13 amino acids in the CDR3, from cysteine to phenylalanine inclusive. The DNA shown is the 39-base CDR3, in frame from base 1. CDR1 and CDR2 are drawn from the germline V gene: LGHNT, FRNRAP. Trimming at the junction amounts to 6 bases on V and 7 bases on J, and the germline ends lie 15 bases apart. The TCR was taken from a human donor in a cohort sampled during active COVID-19. Sequencing was performed on peripheral blood. The chain joins TRBV12-5 to TRBJ1-1, and TRBD1 may be the D gene, going by 5 matching bases. The DNA sequence is given as TGTGCTAGTGGCTTAGAAGCGGGGGTTGAAGCTTTCTTT. The resulting protein is CASGLEAGVEAFF.